The subject of this entry is one T cell receptor (beta chain). This sample is drawn from a study of blood T cell repertoires in COVID-19. Assay used: immunoSEQ multiplex PCR; TCRdb lists only in-frame clones, some missing. The table lists 110,000 or so clones, roughly 75% of them singletons. Looked up from germline, CDR1 is SGHVS and CDR2 is FNYEAQ. Unmatched junction bases numbered 13, after V lost 4 bases and J lost 9 bases. The CDR3 loop spans 16 amino acids. The TCR was taken from a human donor in a cohort sampled during active or convalescent COVID-19. Input material: peripheral blood. The rearrangement links TRBV7-6 to TRBJ2-2; 8 nucleotides align to TRBD1. This chain's CDR3 is CASSSAGTGRVRELFF. The CDR3 nucleotides read TGTGCCAGCAGCTCCGCCGGGACAGGAAGAGTCCGGGAGCTGTTTTTT.